The source of this TCR beta chain is a study of technical replicates of blood from several donors. Sequencing was performed with immunoSEQ multiplex PCR; in TCRdb, only in-frame clones are kept and a portion is missing. The sample includes about 100,000 clones, 90% to 95% of them seen just once. The CDR3 length is 14 residues. V lost 6 bases and J 3 bases, leaving 14 bases between the germline ends. Germline lookup yields CDR1 ENHRY and CDR2 SYGVKD. The TCR comes from a human donor in good health. The sample comprised T cells isolated from PBMCs. The V gene is TRBV10-3, the J gene TRBJ1-1; perhaps TRBD1 as D (6 bases). The CDR3 sequence is CAISYRAAYTEAFF. DNA for the CDR3: TGTGCCATCAGCTACAGGGCCGCGTACACTGAAGCTTTCTTT.